This is a list of T cell receptor beta chains from one sample in a study of blood T cell repertoires in COVID-19. Generated by immunoSEQ multiplex PCR, the TCRdb table keeps only in-frame clones and is missing some. The sample has around 300,000 clones; approximately 90% are singletons. The sample taken for sequencing was peripheral blood. These receptors all stem from a woman in her twenties or thirties with COVID-19, enrolled during active disease. Both conserved end residues are part of each CDR3. Fields, in order: J gene, clone size, V gene, CDR3 protein. The size field is filled for only some rows; it gives once, few, many or a size class.

>TRBJ1-3|NA|TRBV9
CASSLQARETGNTIYF
>TRBJ1-3|NA|TRBV10-2
CASSETKFTGGSGNTIYF
>TRBJ1-2|NA|TRBV6-5
CASSYSGQGSFYGYTF
>TRBJ1-1|once|TRBV15
CATSRDRAGSSHTEAFF
>TRBJ2-1|NA|TRBV3-1/TRBV3-2
CASSRLRSSYNEQFF
>TRBJ1-2|NA|TRBV19
CASSPRGTGRRNYGYTF
>TRBJ2-2|NA|TRBV2
CASSERQAGNTGELFF
>TRBJ2-3|NA|TRBV5-4
CASSPKKAATDTQYF
>TRBJ2-1|NA|TRBV6-5
CASSYSGASSNEQFF
>TRBJ1-1|NA|TRBV28
CASSLTGTGRIRTEAFF
>TRBJ2-1|NA|TRBV9
CASSVLGGWGGNEQFF
>TRBJ1-5|NA|TRBV6-2/TRBV6-3
CASRPRQGASNQPQHF
>TRBJ2-3|NA|TRBV30
CAHTQEGDTQYF
>TRBJ2-7|few|TRBV11-3
CASSLLAGEEYEQYF
>TRBJ2-1|NA|TRBV2
CASSETYGTDNEQFF
>TRBJ2-1|NA|TRBV7-7
CASSQGGERDNEQFF
>TRBJ1-5|once|TRBV28
CASSSGGTADQPQHF
>TRBJ1-1|NA|TRBV19
CASSPRDREAFF
>TRBJ2-7|NA|TRBV19
CASSGQDPSYEQYF
>TRBJ2-7|NA|TRBV27
CASSFYVAGAGYEQYF
>TRBJ1-2|NA|TRBV7-9
CASSFIGSSGYTF
>TRBJ1-6|NA|TRBV6-5
CASTMGHYNSPLHF
>TRBJ1-6|NA|TRBV7-2
CASSLEGREWSPLHF
>TRBJ2-5|NA|TRBV10-2
CASGGVTETQYF
>TRBJ2-4|NA|TRBV27
CASRSLMGGATKNIQYF
>TRBJ2-3|NA|TRBV6-5
CASSNWGEGTDTQYF